The TCR beta chain under discussion was sequenced for a study of cytomegalovirus exposure and HLA in healthy donors. Whole-study context: Among about 380 genotyped donors, 65% to 90% fell in the Caucasian-associated ancestry cluster. Study-level results: 87-base-pair reads could not separate some V segments, including TRBV6-2 and TRBV6-3.

The primer mix had 60 Vbeta and 13 Jbeta primers. TCRdb keeps only in-frame clones here, not all; method: immunoSEQ multiplex PCR. The data show 170,000 or so clones, about 80% seen once. The CDR3 runs to 14 residues. Germline V lookup: CDR1 ENHRY, CDR2 SYGVKD. Note on this clone: Antigen unknown.

The TCR comes from a middle-aged woman in good health and CMV-seronegative. What was sequenced was PBMCs. The chain combines TRBV10-3 with TRBJ2-5, with 9 bases aligning to TRBD1. The J call may be mistaken, given a closer DNA end match to TRBJ2-7. The DNA of the CDR3 is TGTGCCATCAGCTTGGACAGGGGAAACTACGAGCAGTACTTC. Residues: CAISLDRGNYEQYF.